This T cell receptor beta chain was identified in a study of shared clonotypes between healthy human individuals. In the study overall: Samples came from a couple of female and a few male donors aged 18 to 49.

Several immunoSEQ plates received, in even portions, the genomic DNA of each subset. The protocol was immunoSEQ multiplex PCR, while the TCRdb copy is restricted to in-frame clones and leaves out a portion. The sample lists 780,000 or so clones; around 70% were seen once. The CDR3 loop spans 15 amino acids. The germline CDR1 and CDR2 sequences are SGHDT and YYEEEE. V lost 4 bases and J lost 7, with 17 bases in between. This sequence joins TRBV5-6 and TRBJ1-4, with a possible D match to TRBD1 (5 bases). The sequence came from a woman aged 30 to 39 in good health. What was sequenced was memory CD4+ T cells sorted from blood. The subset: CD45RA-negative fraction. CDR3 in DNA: TGTGCCAGCAGCCAAACAGGCACCGGGAGTGAAAAACTGTTTTTT. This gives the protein CASSQTGTGSEKLFF.